Below are 26 T cell receptor beta chains sequenced from a single sample in a study of blood T cell repertoires in COVID-19. Using immunoSEQ multiplex PCR, the repertoire was profiled, and TCRdb retains in-frame clones only, with some absent. The sample has some 70,000 clones, approximately 90% seen once. Sequencing used peripheral blood. The receptors were sampled from a woman of 80 years or more with active COVID-19.

The chain links TRBV7-2 to TRBJ2-3; D is unclear. The CDR3 has 16 amino acids. V lost 5 bases to trimming and J lost 2 bases, with 17 bases between them. From germline, CDR1 is SGHTA and CDR2 FQGNSA. CDR3 protein: CASSPVTRPHTDTQYF. The DNA of the CDR3 is TGTGCCAGCAGCCCAGTAACCCGCCCCCACACAGATACGCAGTATTTT.

The chain uses TRBV28 and TRBJ2-7, with TRBD1 matching 7 bases. The V segment lost 6 bases and the J segment 4 bases; nucleotides outside the gene matches: 6. The length of the CDR3 is 13 residues. Germline CDR1 and CDR2: MDHEN and SYDVKM. This CDR3 is CASRNPRGYEQYF. DNA for the CDR3: TGTGCCAGCAGAAATCCCAGGGGGTACGAGCAGTACTTC.

The genes are TRBV11-2 and TRBJ2-7; TRBD2 is a possible D gene (7 bases). The germline CDR1 and CDR2 sequences are SGHAT and FQNNGV. CDR3 length equals 15 residues. The V end was cut by 1 base, the J end by 9 bases, with 19 bases between. The CDR3 is CASSLASGGHLGQYF. The CDR3 DNA is TGTGCCAGCAGCTTAGCATCCGGGGGGCATTTAGGGCAGTACTTC.

This clone was seen a handful of times. The chain couples TRBV4-2 to TRBJ1-4; TRBD1 matches 10 bases. This CDR3 is built from 16 residues. The germline V gene has CDR1 LGHNA and CDR2 YNFKEQ. Trimming took 6 bases from V and 8 from J; bases not matched to a gene: 12. CDR3 sequence reads: CASRKRGQGEVEKLFF. CDR3 in DNA: TGTGCCAGCAGGAAGAGAGGACAGGGGGAGGTAGAAAAACTGTTTTTT.

CDR3 in DNA: TGCAGTGCTAGTCTAGCGGGAGAAGCAGATACGCAGTATTTT. It specifies CSASLAGEADTQYF. The J gene is TRBJ2-3, the V gene TRBV20-1, with TRBD2 identical over 10 bases. Germline V lookup: CDR1 DFQATT, CDR2 SNEGSKA (reference sequence). CDR3 length: 14 residues. The V segment lost 3 bases and the J segment 4 bases; nucleotides outside the gene matches: 4.

This rearrangement joins TRBV7-2 to TRBJ2-5, with 9 bases lining up with TRBD2. Trimming removed 4 bases from V and 5 bases from J; junction bases left unmatched: 5. This CDR3 region has 14 residues. Germline lookup yields CDR1 SGHTA and CDR2 FQGNSA. Here the CDR3 reads CASSSSGMVETQYF. The CDR3 bases are TGTGCCAGCAGCTCTAGCGGGATGGTGGAGACCCAGTACTTC. Using reference TRBV7-2 and TRBJ2-5 for the parts outside the CDR3, the full variable domain is GAGVSQSPSNKVTEKGKDVELRCDPISGHTALYWYRQSLGQGLEFLIYFQGNSAPDKSGLPSDRFSAERTGGSVSTLTIQRTQQEDSAVYLCASSSSGMVETQYFGPGTRLLVL.

The chain couples TRBV2 to TRBJ2-5, with D possibly TRBD2 on 6 matching bases. The CDR3 runs 16 residues. Germline CDR1 reads SNHLY; CDR2 reads FYNNEI. V shed 2 bases and J shed 2 bases, with 15 bases lying between them. In DNA, the CDR3 is TGTGCCAGCAGTGAATCAATGCGGGCGGGACAAGAGACCCAGTACTTC. Amino acids: CASSESMRAGQETQYF. Using reference TRBV2 and TRBJ2-5 for the parts outside the CDR3, the full variable domain is EPEVTQTPSHQVTQMGQEVILRCVPISNHLYFYWYRQILGQKVEFLVSFYNNEISEKSEIFDDQFSVERPDGSNFTLKIRSTKLEDSAMYFCASSESMRAGQETQYFGPGTRLLVL.

Comments on this clone: A read error may produce the germline difference seen at one junction end. V gene TRBV7-2 combines with J gene TRBJ2-4; 8 nucleotides align to TRBD1. CDR3 length equals 13 residues. CDR1 and CDR2 from the germline V gene are SGHTA and FQGNSA. The CDR3 DNA follows: TGTGCCAGCAGCCCAGGACAGGGCGGGTTTTCTCGCTTC. Translating gives CASSPGQGGFSRF.

In regard to this clone: An end of the junction does not agree with germline; a read error may underlie this. The genes are TRBV2 and TRBJ2-5, with TRBD1 as a possible D gene (5 bases). This CDR3 has 9 amino acids. CDR1 SNHLY and CDR2 FYNNEI come from the germline V gene. The CDR3 protein is CATRVGMDF. CDR3 coding DNA: TGTGCTACCAGGGTTGGTATGGACTTC.

The count of this clone is one. This sequence joins TRBV9 and TRBJ2-7, with TRBD1 identical over 9 bases. Germline V gene lookup returns CDR1 SGDLS and CDR2 YYNGEE. The CDR3 is 15 residues long. Losses at the gene ends were 0 bases for V and 4 bases for J; bases not matched to a gene: 5. CDR3: CASSVGGTGKYEQYF. The CDR3 bases are TGTGCCAGCAGCGTAGGGGGGACAGGGAAATACGAGCAGTACTTC.

This clone has just one count. This chain uses TRBV15 with TRBJ2-1, with D tentatively TRBD2 (6 bases). Trimming shortened V by 5 bases and J by 7 bases, and 12 bases separated the two germline ends. The CDR3 has 13 residues. CDR1 LNHNV and CDR2 YYDKDF come from the germline V gene (reference sequence). CDR3 DNA sequence: TGTGCCACCAGCTCCCCGGGGGTGAATGAGCAGTTCTTC. As protein: CATSSPGVNEQFF. The whole variable domain, filled in from reference TRBV15 and TRBJ2-1, reads DAMVIQNPRYQVTQFGKPVTLSCSQTLNHNVMYWYQQKSSQAPKLLFHYYDKDFNNEADTPDNFQSRRPNTSFCFLDIRSPGLGDTAMYLCATSSPGVNEQFFGPGTRLTVL.

The chain employs TRBV25-1 and TRBJ2-3, with TRBD2 matching over 10 bases. Per the germline V gene, CDR1 is MGHDK and CDR2 is SYGVNS. Trimming removed 9 bases from V and 2 bases from J; junction bases left unmatched: 8. This CDR3 is built from 15 residues. The CDR3 region is CASHGTSAITDTQYF. The CDR3 DNA reads as TGTGCCAGTCACGGGACTAGCGCGATCACAGATACGCAGTATTTT.

The chain combines TRBV28 with TRBJ2-2, with a weak D call TRBD1 (7 bases). The V gene's germline CDR1 is MDHEN and CDR2 SYDVKM. The CDR3 sequence is 15 residues long. Trimming took 1 base from V and 9 from J, leaving 15 bases between them. As DNA, the CDR3 is TGTGCCAGCAGTTTATCCGCAGGGGGGTATCGGGAGCTGTTTTTT. This gives the protein CASSLSAGGYRELFF.

This clone has more than one count but fewer than ten. The V gene is TRBV7-7, the J gene TRBJ2-5; TRBD1 might be the D (6 bases). The CDR3 extends over 15 amino acids. The germline V and J ends were trimmed by 2 bases and 1 base, with 11 bases remaining between them. Germline V gives CDR1 SSHAT, CDR2 FNYEAQ (reference sequence). The chain's CDR3 is CASSLNRDGQETQYF. CDR3 nucleotide sequence: TGTGCCAGCAGCTTAAACAGGGACGGCCAAGAGACCCAGTACTTC.

The chain is built from TRBV7-2 and TRBJ2-2, with D possibly TRBD1 on 5 matching bases. The germline gives CDR1 SGHTA, CDR2 FQGNSA. The ends were cut back, 5 bases at V and 2 bases at J, with 9 bases in the middle. This CDR3 is built from 14 residues. CDR3 DNA: TGTGCCAGCAGCCTACAGGCTAACACCGGGGAGCTGTTTTTT. Its translation: CASSLQANTGELFF.

The chain couples TRBV21-1 to TRBJ2-6; the table's D call, TRBD1, has no DNA check behind it. TRBV21-1 is a pseudogene. The CDR3 runs 20 residues. This CDR3 reads CASSKAQGAGGSFGANVLTF. The CDR3 nucleotides are TGTGCCAGCAGCAAAGCTCAGGGGGCAGGCGGGAGTTTTGGGGCCAACGTCCTGACTTTC.

The chain combines TRBV7-2 with TRBJ2-3; TRBD1 is a possible D gene (6 bases). Looked up from germline, CDR1 is SGHTA and CDR2 is FQGNSA. The V end was cut by 3 bases, the J end by 3 bases, with 10 bases between. The CDR3 runs to 14 residues. The CDR3 here is CASSFDQGTDTQYF. In DNA, the CDR3 is TGTGCCAGCAGCTTTGACCAGGGGACAGATACGCAGTATTTT. The full variable domain, rest sourced from reference TRBV7-2 and TRBJ2-3, is GAGVSQSPSNKVTEKGKDVELRCDPISGHTALYWYRQSLGQGLEFLIYFQGNSAPDKSGLPSDRFSAERTGGSVSTLTIQRTQQEDSAVYLCASSFDQGTDTQYFGPGTRLTVL.

The chain joins TRBV19 to TRBJ1-1, with 9 bases aligning to TRBD1. The CDR3 runs to 16 residues. Losses at the gene ends were 4 bases for V and 0 bases for J; bases not matched to a gene: 6. CDR1 is LNHDA, CDR2 SQIVND, per germline (reference sequence). The CDR3 region is CASSKHGTGMNTEAFF. The CDR3 coding sequence is TGTGCCAGTAGTAAACACGGGACAGGGATGAACACTGAAGCTTTCTTT. Based on the CDR3 plus reference TRBV19 and TRBJ1-1, the full variable domain is DGGITQSPKYLFRKEGQNVTLSCEQNLNHDAMYWYRQDPGQGLRLIYYSQIVNDFQKGDIAEGYSVSREKKESFPLTVTSAQKNPTAFYLCASSKHGTGMNTEAFFGQGTRLTVV.

This rearrangement joins TRBV10-3 to TRBJ1-2; 10 nucleotides match TRBD1. J lost 7 bases, V lost 6 bases, and 2 bases had no gene match. CDR3 length equals 12 residues. Per germline, CDR1 ENHRY and CDR2 SYGVKD. The CDR3 DNA follows: TGTGCCATCAGGGGGACAGGGGCTGGCTACACCTTC. Residues: CAIRGTGAGYTF.

This sequence joins TRBV7-3 and TRBJ2-3, with 10 positions matching TRBD2. With 1 base clipped from V and 4 bases from J, the junction kept 5 bases outside the gene matches. Germline CDR1 reads SGHTA; CDR2 reads FQGTGA. There are 16 residues in the CDR3. In nucleotides, the CDR3 is TGTGCCAGCAGCTTAATGGCTAGCGGGAGCGCAGATACGCAGTATTTT. Translated, it gives CASSLMASGSADTQYF.

The V call is TRBV30, the J call TRBJ2-5; weak D call: TRBD2 (6 bases). Per the germline V gene, CDR1 is GTSNPN and CDR2 is SVGIG (reference sequence). The CDR3 sequence is 13 residues long. V was shortened by 3 bases and J by 4 bases, with 12 bases between the two germline ends. The CDR3 sequence: CAWSPGTGETQYF. CDR3 DNA sequence: TGTGCCTGGAGCCCCGGGACTGGAGAGACCCAGTACTTC.

This chain connects TRBV9 to TRBJ2-2, with no clear D. The CDR3 length is 14 residues. The ends were cut back, 1 base at V and 5 bases at J, with 9 bases in the middle. Germline V CDR1 and CDR2: SGDLS, YYNGEE. CDR3 sequence (DNA): TGTGCCAGCAGCGTATGGTCAGGTACCGGGGAGCTGTTTTTT. Translating it yields CASSVWSGTGELFF. Full variable domain (rest looked up from reference TRBV9 and TRBJ2-2): DSGVTQTPKHLITATGQRVTLRCSPRSGDLSVYWYQQSLDQGLQFLIQYYNGEERAKGNILERFSAQQFPDLHSELNLSSLELGDSALYFCASSVWSGTGELFFGEGSRLTVL.

This chain connects TRBV29-1 to TRBJ2-7; unclear D gene. The CDR3 has 13 amino acids. Trimming left V 4 bases short and J 1 base short, with 11 bases between. Germline V gives CDR1 SQVTM, CDR2 ANQGSEA. The CDR3 protein is CSVAWAESYEQYF. In nucleotides, the CDR3 is TGCAGCGTTGCATGGGCAGAATCCTACGAGCAGTACTTC.

The V and J genes are TRBV3-1 (or the pseudogene TRBV3-2) and TRBJ2-3; 12 bases are a match to TRBD2. Looked up from germline, CDR1 is LGHDT and CDR2 is YNNKEL (reference sequence). The V and J ends lost 4 bases and 3 bases, in that order; junction bases with no gene match: 5. The CDR3 is 16 residues long. CDR3 loop: CASSPLTSGRTDTQYF. The CDR3 nucleotides are TGTGCCAGCAGCCCTTTGACTAGCGGGAGAACAGATACGCAGTATTTT.

The rearrangement joins TRBV4-1 to TRBJ2-3, with a tentative D call TRBD2 (6 bases). Per the germline V gene, CDR1 is MGHRA and CDR2 is YSYEKL. Trimming shortened V by 4 bases and J by 4 bases, and 12 bases separated the two germline ends. CDR3 length: 14 amino acids. The CDR3 is CASSRGMGPDTQYF. The CDR3 nucleotides are TGCGCCAGCAGCCGCGGGATGGGGCCAGATACGCAGTATTTT.

The rearrangement links TRBV7-9 to TRBJ1-2; a possible D gene is TRBD1 (6 bases). V was trimmed by 1 base and J by 5 bases, leaving 14 bases between them. CDR1 is SEHNR and CDR2 is FQNEAQ in the germline V gene (reference sequence). CDR3 size: 15 residues. The CDR3, as DNA: TGTGCCAGCAGCTTAGTCGGAGCAGGGGTTTATGGCTACACCTTC. Amino acid sequence: CASSLVGAGVYGYTF.